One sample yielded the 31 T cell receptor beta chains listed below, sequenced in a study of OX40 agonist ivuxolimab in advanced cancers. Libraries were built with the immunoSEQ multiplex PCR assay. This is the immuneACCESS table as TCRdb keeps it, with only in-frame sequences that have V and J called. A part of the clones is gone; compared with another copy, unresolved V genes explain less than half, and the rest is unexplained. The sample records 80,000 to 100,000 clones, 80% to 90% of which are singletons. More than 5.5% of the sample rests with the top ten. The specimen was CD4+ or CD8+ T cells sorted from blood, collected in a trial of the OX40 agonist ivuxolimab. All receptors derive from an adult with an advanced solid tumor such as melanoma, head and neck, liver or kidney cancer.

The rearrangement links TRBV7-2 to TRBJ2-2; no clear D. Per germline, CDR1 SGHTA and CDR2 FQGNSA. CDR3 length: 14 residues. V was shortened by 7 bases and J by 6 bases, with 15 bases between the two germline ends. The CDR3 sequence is CASTAPSSPGELFF. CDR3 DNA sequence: TGTGCCAGCACCGCACCGAGCTCTCCCGGGGAGCTGTTTTTT.

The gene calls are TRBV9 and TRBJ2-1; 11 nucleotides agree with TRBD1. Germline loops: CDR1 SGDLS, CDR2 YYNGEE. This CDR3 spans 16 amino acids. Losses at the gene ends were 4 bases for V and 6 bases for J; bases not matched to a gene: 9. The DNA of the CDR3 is TGTGCCAGCAGCCCCGGCGTTGGACAGGGGGCCAATGAGCAGTTCTTC. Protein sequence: CASSPGVGQGANEQFF.

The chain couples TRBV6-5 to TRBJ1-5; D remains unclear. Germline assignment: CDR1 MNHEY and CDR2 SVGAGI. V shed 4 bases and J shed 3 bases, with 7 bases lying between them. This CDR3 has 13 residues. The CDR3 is CASSLGANQPQHF. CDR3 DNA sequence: TGTGCCAGCAGTTTGGGCGCCAATCAGCCCCAGCATTTT.

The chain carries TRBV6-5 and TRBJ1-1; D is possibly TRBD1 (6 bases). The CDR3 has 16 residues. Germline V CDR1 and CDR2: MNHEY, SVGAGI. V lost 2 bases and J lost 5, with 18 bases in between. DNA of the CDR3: TGTGCCAGCAGTTACCTCCTCAGTCTAAGGGGGACTGAAGCTTTCTTT. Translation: CASSYLLSLRGTEAFF.

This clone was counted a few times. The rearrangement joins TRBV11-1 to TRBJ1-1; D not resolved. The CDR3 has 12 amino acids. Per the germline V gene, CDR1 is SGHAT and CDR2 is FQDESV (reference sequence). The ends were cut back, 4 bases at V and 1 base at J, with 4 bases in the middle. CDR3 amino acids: CASSWSNTEAFF. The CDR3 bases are TGTGCCAGCAGCTGGTCGAACACTGAAGCTTTCTTT.

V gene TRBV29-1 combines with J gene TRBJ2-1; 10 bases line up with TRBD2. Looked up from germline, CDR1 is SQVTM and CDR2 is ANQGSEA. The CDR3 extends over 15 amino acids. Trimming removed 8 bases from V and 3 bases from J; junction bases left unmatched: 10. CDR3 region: CSIKGLAGVYNEQFF. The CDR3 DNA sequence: TGCAGCATAAAGGGGCTAGCGGGAGTCTACAATGAGCAGTTCTTC.

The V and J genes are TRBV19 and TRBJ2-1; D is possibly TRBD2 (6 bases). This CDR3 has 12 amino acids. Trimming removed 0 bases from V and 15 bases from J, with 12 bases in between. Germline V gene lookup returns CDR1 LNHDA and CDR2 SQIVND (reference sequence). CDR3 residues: CASSIDAGSPFF. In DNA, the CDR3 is TGTGCCAGTAGTATAGATGCGGGGAGCCCGTTCTTC.

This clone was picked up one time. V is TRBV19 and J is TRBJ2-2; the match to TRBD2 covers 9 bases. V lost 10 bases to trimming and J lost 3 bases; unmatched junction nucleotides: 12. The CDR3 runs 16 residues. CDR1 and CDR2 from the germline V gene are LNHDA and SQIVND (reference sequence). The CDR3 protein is CATSVGLAGYTGELFF. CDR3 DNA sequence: TGTGCCACCTCGGTGGGGCTAGCGGGATACACCGGGGAGCTGTTTTTT. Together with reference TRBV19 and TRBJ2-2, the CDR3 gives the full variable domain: DGGITQSPKYLFRKEGQNVTLSCEQNLNHDAMYWYRQDPGQGLRLIYYSQIVNDFQKGDIAEGYSVSREKKESFPLTVTSAQKNPTAFYLCATSVGLAGYTGELFFGEGSRLTVL.

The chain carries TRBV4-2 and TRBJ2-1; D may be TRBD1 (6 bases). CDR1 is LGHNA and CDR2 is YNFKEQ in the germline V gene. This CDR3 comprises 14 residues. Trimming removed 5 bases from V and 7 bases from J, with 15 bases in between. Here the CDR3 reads CASSRVGAGNEQFF. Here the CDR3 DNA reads TGTGCCAGCAGCAGAGTGGGGGCCGGGAATGAGCAGTTCTTC.

The CDR3 loop reads CAWSRYIPDNEQFF. Here the CDR3 DNA reads TGTGCCTGGAGCCGTTATATCCCGGACAATGAGCAGTTCTTC. This rearrangement joins TRBV30 to TRBJ2-1; D gene unclear. The germline CDR1 and CDR2 sequences are GTSNPN and SVGIG (reference sequence). This CDR3 contains 14 residues. V dropped 3 bases and J dropped 5 bases, with 14 bases sitting between them. Complete variable domain (other parts from reference TRBV30 and TRBJ2-1): SQTIHQWPATLVQPVGSPLSLECTVEGTSNPNLYWYRQAAGRGLQLLFYSVGIGQISSEVPQNLSASRPQDRQFILSSKKLLLSDSGFYLCAWSRYIPDNEQFFGPGTRLTVL.

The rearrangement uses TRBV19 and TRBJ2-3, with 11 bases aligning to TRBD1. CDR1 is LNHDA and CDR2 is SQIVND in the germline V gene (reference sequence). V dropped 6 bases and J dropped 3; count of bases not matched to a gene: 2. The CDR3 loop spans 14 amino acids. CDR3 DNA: TGTGCCAGTAGAGGGACAGGGGGAACAGATACGCAGTATTTT. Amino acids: CASRGTGGTDTQYF.

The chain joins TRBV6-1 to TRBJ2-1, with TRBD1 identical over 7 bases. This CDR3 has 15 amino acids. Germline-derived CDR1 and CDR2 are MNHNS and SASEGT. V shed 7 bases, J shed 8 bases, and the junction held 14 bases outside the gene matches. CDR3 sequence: CASKPRDSTSHEQFF. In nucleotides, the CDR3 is TGTGCCAGCAAACCCCGGGACAGCACCTCCCATGAGCAGTTCTTC.

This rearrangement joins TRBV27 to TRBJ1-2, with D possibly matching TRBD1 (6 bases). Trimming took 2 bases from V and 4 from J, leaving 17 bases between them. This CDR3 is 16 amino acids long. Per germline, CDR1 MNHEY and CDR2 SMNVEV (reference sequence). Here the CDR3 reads CASSLRGVGPTYGYTF. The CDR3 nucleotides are TGTGCCAGCAGTTTAAGGGGGGTGGGGCCGACCTATGGCTACACCTTC.

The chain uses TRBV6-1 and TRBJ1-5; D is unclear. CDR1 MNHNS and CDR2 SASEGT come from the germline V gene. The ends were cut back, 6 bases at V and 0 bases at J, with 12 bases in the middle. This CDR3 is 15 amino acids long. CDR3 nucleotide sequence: TGTGCCAGCAGCTTCGGCTTTTATAGCAATCAGCCCCAGCATTTT. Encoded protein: CASSFGFYSNQPQHF.

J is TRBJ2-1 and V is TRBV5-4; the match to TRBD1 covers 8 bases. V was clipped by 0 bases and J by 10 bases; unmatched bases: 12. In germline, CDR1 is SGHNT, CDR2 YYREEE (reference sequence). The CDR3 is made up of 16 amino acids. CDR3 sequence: CASSLARGQGGGEQFF. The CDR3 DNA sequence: TGTGCCAGCAGCTTGGCCCGCGGACAGGGAGGTGGGGAGCAGTTCTTC.

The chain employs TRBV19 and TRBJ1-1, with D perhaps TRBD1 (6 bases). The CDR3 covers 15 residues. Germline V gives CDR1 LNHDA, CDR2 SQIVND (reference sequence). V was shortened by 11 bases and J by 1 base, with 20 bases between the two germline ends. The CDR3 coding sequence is TGTGCCGTCCAAGGGGGGGTTTCGGGGAACACTGAAGCTTTCTTT. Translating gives CAVQGGVSGNTEAFF.

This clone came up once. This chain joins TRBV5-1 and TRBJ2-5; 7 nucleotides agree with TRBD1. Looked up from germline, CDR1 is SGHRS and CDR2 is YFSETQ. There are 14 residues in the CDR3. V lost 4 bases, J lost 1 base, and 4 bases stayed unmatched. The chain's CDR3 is CASSPDRPQETQYF. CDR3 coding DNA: TGCGCCAGCAGCCCGGACAGGCCCCAAGAGACCCAGTACTTC.

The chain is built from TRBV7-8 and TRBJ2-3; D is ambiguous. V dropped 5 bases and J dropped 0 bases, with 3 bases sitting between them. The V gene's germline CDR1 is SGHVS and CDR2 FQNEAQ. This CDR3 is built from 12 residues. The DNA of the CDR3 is TGTGCCAGCAGCGACAGCACAGATACGCAGTATTTT. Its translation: CASSDSTDTQYF. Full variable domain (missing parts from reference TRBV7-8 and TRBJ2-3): GAGVSQSPRYKVAKRGQDVALRCDPISGHVSLFWYQQALGQGPEFLTYFQNEAQLDKSGLPSDRFFAERPEGSVSTLKIQRTQQEDSAVYLCASSDSTDTQYFGPGTRLTVL.

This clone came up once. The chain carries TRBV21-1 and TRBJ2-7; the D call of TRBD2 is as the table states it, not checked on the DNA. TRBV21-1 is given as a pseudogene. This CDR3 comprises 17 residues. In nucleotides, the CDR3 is TGTGCCAGCAGCAAAGCGCTCACGACGACCGGGTCCTACGAGCAGTACTTC. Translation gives CASSKALTTTGSYEQYF.

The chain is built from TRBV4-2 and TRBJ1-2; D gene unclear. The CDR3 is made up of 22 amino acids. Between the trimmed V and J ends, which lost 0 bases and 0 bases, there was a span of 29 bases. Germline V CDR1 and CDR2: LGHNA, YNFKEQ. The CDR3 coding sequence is TGTGCCAGCAGCCAAGATCCCGACGTCCCGGGGTTTACGTTGTACTCTAACTATGGCTACACCTTC. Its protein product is CASSQDPDVPGFTLYSNYGYTF.

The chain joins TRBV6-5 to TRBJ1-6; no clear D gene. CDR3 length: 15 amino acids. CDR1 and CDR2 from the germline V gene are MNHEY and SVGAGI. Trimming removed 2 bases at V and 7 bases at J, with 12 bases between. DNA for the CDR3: TGTGCCAGCAGTTACGGGCAGAACACAAATTCACCCCTCCACTTT. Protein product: CASSYGQNTNSPLHF.

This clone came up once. The CDR3 loop reads CASSFGRPEAFF. In DNA form, the CDR3 reads TGTGCCAGCAGCTTCGGACGACCTGAAGCTTTCTTT. V and J are TRBV7-9 and TRBJ1-1, with D unclear. Trimming removed 3 bases at V and 6 bases at J, with 8 bases between. Germline CDR1 and CDR2: SEHNR and FQNEAQ (reference sequence). The CDR3 is 12 amino acids. The entire variable domain, with the rest obtained from reference TRBV7-9 and TRBJ1-1, is as follows: DTGVSQNPRHKITKRGQNVTFRCDPISEHNRLYWYRQTLGQGPEFLTYFQNEAQLEKSRLLSDRFSAERPKGSFSTLEIQRTEQGDSAMYLCASSFGRPEAFFGQGTRLTVV.

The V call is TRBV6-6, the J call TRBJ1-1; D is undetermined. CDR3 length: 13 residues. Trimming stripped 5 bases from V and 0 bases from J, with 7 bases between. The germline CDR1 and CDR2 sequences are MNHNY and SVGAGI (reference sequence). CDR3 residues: CASSLPMNTEAFF. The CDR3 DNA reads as TGTGCCAGCAGTCTCCCGATGAACACTGAAGCTTTCTTT.

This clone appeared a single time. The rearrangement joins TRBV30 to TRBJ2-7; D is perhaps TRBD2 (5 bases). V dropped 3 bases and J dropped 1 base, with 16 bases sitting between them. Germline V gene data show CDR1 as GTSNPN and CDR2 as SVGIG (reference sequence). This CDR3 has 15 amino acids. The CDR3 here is CAWRPRGLLSYEQYF. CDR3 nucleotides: TGTGCCTGGAGACCTAGAGGGTTGTTATCCTACGAGCAGTACTTC.

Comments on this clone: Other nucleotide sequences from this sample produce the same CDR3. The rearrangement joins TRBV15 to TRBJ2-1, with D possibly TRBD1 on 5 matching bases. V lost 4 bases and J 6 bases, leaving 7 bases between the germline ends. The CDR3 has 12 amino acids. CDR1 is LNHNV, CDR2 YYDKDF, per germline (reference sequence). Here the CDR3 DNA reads TGTGCCACCAGCACCAGGGTCAATGAGCAGTTCTTC. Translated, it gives CATSTRVNEQFF. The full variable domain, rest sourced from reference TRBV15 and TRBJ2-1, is DAMVIQNPRYQVTQFGKPVTLSCSQTLNHNVMYWYQQKSSQAPKLLFHYYDKDFNNEADTPDNFQSRRPNTSFCFLDIRSPGLGDTAMYLCATSTRVNEQFFGPGTRLTVL.

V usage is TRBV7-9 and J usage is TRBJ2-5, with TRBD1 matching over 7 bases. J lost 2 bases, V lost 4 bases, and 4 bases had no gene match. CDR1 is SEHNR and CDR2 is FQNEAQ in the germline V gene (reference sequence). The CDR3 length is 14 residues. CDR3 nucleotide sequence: TGTGCCAGCAGCTCAAGACAGGGACAAGAGACCCAGTACTTC. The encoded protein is CASSSRQGQETQYF.

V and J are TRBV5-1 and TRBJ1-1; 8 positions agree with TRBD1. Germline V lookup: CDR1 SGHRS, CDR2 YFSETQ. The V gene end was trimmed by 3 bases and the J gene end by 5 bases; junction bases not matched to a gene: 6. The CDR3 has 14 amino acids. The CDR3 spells CASSWNTGGTEAFF. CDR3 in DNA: TGCGCCAGCAGCTGGAATACAGGGGGGACTGAAGCTTTCTTT. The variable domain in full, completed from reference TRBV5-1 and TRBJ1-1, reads KAGVTQTPRYLIKTRGQQVTLSCSPISGHRSVSWYQQTPGQGLQFLFEYFSETQRNKGNFPGRFSGRQFSNSRSEMNVSTLELGDSALYLCASSWNTGGTEAFFGQGTRLTVV.

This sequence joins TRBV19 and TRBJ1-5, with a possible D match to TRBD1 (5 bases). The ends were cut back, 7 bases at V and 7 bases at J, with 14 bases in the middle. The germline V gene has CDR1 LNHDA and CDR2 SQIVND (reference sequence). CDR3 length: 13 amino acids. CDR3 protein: CASNRGARQPQHF. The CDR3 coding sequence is TGTGCCAGTAATCGAGGGGCTAGGCAGCCCCAGCATTTT.

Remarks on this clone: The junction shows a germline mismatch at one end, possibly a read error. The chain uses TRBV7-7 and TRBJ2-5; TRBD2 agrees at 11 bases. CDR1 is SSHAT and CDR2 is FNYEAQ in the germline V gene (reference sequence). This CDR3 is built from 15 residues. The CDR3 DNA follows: TGTGCTAGCAGCCGTAGCGGGGGGGCCGGGGAGACCCAGTACTTC. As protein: CASSRSGGAGETQYF.

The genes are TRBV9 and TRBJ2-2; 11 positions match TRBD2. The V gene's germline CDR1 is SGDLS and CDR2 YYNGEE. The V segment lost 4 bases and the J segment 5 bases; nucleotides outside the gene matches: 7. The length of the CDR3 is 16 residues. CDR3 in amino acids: CASSSTLAGVTGELFF. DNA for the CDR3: TGTGCCAGCAGCAGCACACTAGCGGGAGTAACCGGGGAGCTGTTTTTT.

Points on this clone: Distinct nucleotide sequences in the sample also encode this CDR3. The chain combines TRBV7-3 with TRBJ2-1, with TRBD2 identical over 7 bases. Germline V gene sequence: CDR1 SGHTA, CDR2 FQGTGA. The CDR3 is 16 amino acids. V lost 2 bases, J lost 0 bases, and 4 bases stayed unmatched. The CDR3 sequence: CASSLSGGSSYNEQFF. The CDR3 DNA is TGTGCCAGCAGCTTATCCGGGGGGAGCTCCTACAATGAGCAGTTCTTC. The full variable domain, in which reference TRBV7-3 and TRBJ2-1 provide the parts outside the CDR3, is GAGVSQTPSNKVTEKGKYVELRCDPISGHTALYWYRQSLGQGPEFLIYFQGTGAADDSGLPNDRFFAVRPEGSVSTLKIQRTERGDSAVYLCASSLSGGSSYNEQFFGPGTRLTVL.